The rows below give T cell receptor beta chains drawn from one sample of a study of T cell responses to AZD1222 COVID-19 vaccine. Generated by immunoSEQ multiplex PCR, the TCRdb table keeps only in-frame clones and is missing some. In the table there are about 130,000 clones, about nine tenths of which are singletons. The sample consisted of peripheral blood, taken on day 0 of AZD1222 vaccination. The receptor source for this set is an adult in good health. CDR3s include the opening cysteine and the closing phenylalanine or tryptophan. The D gene is left open where the match is weak. Expanded clones get a size class; other rows say once, few or many, or leave the size out.

size | D | V | CDR3
- | - | TRBV12-5 | CASVGGRTDTQYF
- | - | TRBV12-3/TRBV12-4 | CASSPERNQPQHF
once | TRBD1 | TRBV2 | CASSAGQGGMNTEAFF
- | - | TRBV18 | CASSPILSGSEAFF
- | TRBD2 | TRBV13 | CASSPRTSGGADYEQYF
- | - | TRBV9 | CASSVGSLAYNEQFF
- | - | TRBV5-1 | CASSLVGESGYTF
once | - | TRBV19 | CASRAIMGNQPQHF
- | TRBD1 | TRBV10-3 | CAISEGQGTYEQYF
- | - | TRBV6-5 | CASSSAAPPYEQYF
- | - | TRBV20-1 | CSAGENYGYTF
- | TRBD1 | TRBV5-1 | CASSPGTADYGYTF
- | - | TRBV6-5 | CASSPDRPRGEKLFF
- | TRBD1 | TRBV2 | CASFRGLGANVLTF
- | - | TRBV5-1 | CASSVGTNYGYTF
once | - | TRBV12-3/TRBV12-4 | CASSFSGYEQYF
- | - | TRBV6-5 | CASSLRGHQPQHF
- | - | TRBV19 | CASSIGGIATEAFF
- | - | TRBV7-2 | CASNGGGPDTQYF
- | TRBD1 | TRBV19 | CASSKTGVRNQPQHF
- | - | TRBV28 | CASSLGYGMNTEAFF
- | TRBD2 | TRBV19 | CASRTSGGVSYNEQFF
- | TRBD1 | TRBV3-1/TRBV3-2 | CASSQGDRGYEQYF
- | TRBD2 | TRBV19 | CASRTSGASTDTQYF
- | - | TRBV19 | CATLPGDGTDTQYF
- | - | TRBV6-5 | CASSSPDRQPQHF
- | - | TRBV4-2 | CASSQDQGRQNIQYF
- | - | TRBV7-9 | CASSLRNTIYF
- | - | TRBV29-1 | CSVWASWDEQYF
few | TRBD1 | TRBV7-8 | CASSLRRGDEKLFF
- | - | TRBV28 | CASSLPTNEKLFF
- | - | TRBV12-3/TRBV12-4 | CASSLQDGTEAFF
- | TRBD1 | TRBV6-4 | CASSSSGGSGTDTQYF
- | - | TRBV6-5 | CASFDSLNTEAFF
- | - | TRBV10-3 | CAISTDGQGFGETQYF
- | - | TRBV6-5 | CASSYGAANTEAFF
- | TRBD1 | TRBV7-6 | CASSLAGGGSNTEAFF
- | - | TRBV5-5 | CASSVYRSSYGYTF
once | - | TRBV6-5 | CASSSKWNYNSPLHF
- | - | TRBV30 | CAWNRGIHNEQFF
once | - | TRBV6-6 | CASSYSRTTDEQFF
- | TRBD1 | TRBV11-2 | CASSLPRDREDYGYTF
- | - | TRBV7-9 | CASSLDLPEAFF
- | TRBD1 | TRBV4-1 | CASSLTGVDYGYTF
- | - | TRBV12-3/TRBV12-4 | CASSYRDTGELFF
few | - | TRBV14 | CASSQGRVGQGGYTF
- | TRBD2 | TRBV7-2 | CASSSDVAGGLETQYF
- | - | TRBV6-5 | CASSYSDPNTEAFF
- | - | TRBV6-2/TRBV6-3 | CASSRPTNTGELFF